The entry below describes one T cell receptor beta chain. Its antigen target is currently unknown. The sample holds no much larger clone one base away, and base qualities are not on file. TCRbeta CDR3 regions were amplified from genomic DNA using the immunoSEQ Assay, a bias-controlled multiplex PCR. From the authors' description of their analysis: The number of nucleated cells in each sample was estimated from the amplification of reference gene primers within the assay. To quantify the absolute abundance of each unique TCRbeta CDR3 rearrangement, sequence reads were collapsed and filtered. Productive Simpson clonality was computed per sample as the square root of Simpson's diversity index over productive rearrangements. TCRdb's version of the immuneACCESS table is confined to in-frame rearrangements and falls short of the full clone set. An unresolved V gene accounts for under half of the shortfall where checked; the remainder is of unknown origin. That table furnishes V, J and clone size, whereas the DNA furnished D and trimming. Counted in this sample were some 200,000 clones; 90% of them appeared once. Of the sample, about 0.54% is held by the ten largest clones.

This sample was included in a study of blood T cell repertoires in COVID-19 (dated by TCRdb to 2019 to 2021). Notes on the research overall: The collaborator samples originated in the United States, Italy and Spain and spanned the acute and convalescent phases of COVID-19. Deeply sampled blood TCRbeta repertoires from subjects exposed to, actively infected with, or recovered from COVID-19 were included in the dataset. The prospective study material was composed of cDNA or gDNA derived from T cells, B-cell-depleted T cells, or PBMCs. A freely available public database, intended as a resource for researchers studying the immune response to SARS-CoV-2, is where the repertoires were released. Where available, HLA class I and class II types were taken from metadata supplied by the sample provider and were not determined by assay-based typing. Samples were obtained from the ongoing ImmuneRACE study (first 160 participants) and from 1,254 subjects provided by 6 global collaborators. The sample metadata nearly always contained a de-identified subject ID, COVID-19 status, age in years and sex. The investigation overall reported the following: The quantity of clinical and demographic metadata differed by source and by participant and was supplied without curation.

The collaborating institutions used their own protocols to collect whole blood in K2EDTA tubes. For TCRbeta analysis, collaborators shipped samples as frozen whole blood, isolated PBMCs, or DNA extracted from either of those sample types. Trimming removed 5 bases from V and 6 bases from J; the gene matches leave 3 bases unexplained. The CDR3 numbers 13 residues from cysteine through phenylalanine. Of the read, only the CDR3 DNA is kept; its 39 bases are in frame from base 1. Material for sequencing was peripheral blood. The receptor was derived from a man over 45 with acute or convalescent COVID-19. This receptor chain uses TRBV12-3 or TRBV12-4 and TRBJ1-5; TRBD1 fits 8 bases in the junction. The sequence in DNA is TGTGCCAGCAGTCTACAGGGGGTTCAGCCCCAGCATTTT. This translates into CASSLQGVQPQHF.